This T cell receptor (beta chain) appears in the sequencing data of a study of T cell responses to AZD1222 COVID-19 vaccine. Data came from immunoSEQ multiplex PCR; TCRdb stores just in-frame clones and leaves some out. The sample lists about 57,000 clones, 85% occurring once. CDR1 and CDR2 (germline): LGHNA, YNFKEQ. CDR3 size: 17 residues. The V and J ends lost 4 bases and 6 bases, in that order; junction bases with no gene match: 11. Findings and caveats of the study: The sample set comprised mostly white British donors with more females, and clonal diversity was possibly underestimated.

A note on this clone: Its matching antigen is unknown.

The rearrangement links TRBV4-2 to TRBJ2-2, with TRBD2 matching 10 bases. This receptor was identified in an adult in good health. This material consisted of peripheral blood, taken on day 0 of AZD1222 vaccination. In nucleotides, the CDR3 is TGTGCCAGCAGCCCCCAAATGCGAGCGGGGGGGGCCGGGGAGCTGTTTTTT. It is translated as CASSPQMRAGGAGELFF.